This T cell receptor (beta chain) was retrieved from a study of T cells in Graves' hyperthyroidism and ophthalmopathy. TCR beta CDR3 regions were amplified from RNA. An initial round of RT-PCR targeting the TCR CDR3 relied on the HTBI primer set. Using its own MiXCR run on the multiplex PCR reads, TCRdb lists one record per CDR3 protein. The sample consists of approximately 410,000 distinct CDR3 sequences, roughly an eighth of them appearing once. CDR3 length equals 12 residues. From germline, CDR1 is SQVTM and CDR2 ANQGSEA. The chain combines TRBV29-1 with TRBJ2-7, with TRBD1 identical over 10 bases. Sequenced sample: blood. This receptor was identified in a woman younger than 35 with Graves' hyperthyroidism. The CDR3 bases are TGCGGAACGGGGGGACAGGGGATCGAGCAGTACTTC. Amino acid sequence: CGTGGQGIEQYF.